This T cell receptor (beta chain) originates from a study of blood T cell repertoires in COVID-19. Study background: There were acute and convalescent COVID-19 samples, and they came from the United States, Italy and Spain. T cells, B-cell-depleted T cells, or PBMCs provided the cDNA or gDNA that served as material.

Original data processing: Counts of nucleated cells, estimated from reference gene primer amplification, were obtained. The repertoire was sequenced with immunoSEQ multiplex PCR; TCRdb's copy has only in-frame clones and lacks some. V and J calls and clone size follow that table, whereas D and trimming were derived from the DNA. This sample has about 69,000 clones; around 87% occur once, and the top ten carry 15% to 20%. Germline V gene data show CDR1 as SGHAT and CDR2 as FQNNGV. CDR3 length equals 16 residues. V lost 4 bases and J lost 9; bases outside the gene matches: 13. Seattle enrolled patients during active infection and tracked them longitudinally.

This clonotype originated in a man in his forties with COVID-19, enrolled during active disease. The rearrangement links TRBV11-2 to TRBJ2-1, with 9 nucleotides matching TRBD2. The sample comprised peripheral blood. The CDR3 sequence: CASSSIAGAGTREQFF. The CDR3 nucleotides read TGTGCCAGCAGCTCAATAGCGGGGGCCGGTACACGTGAGCAGTTCTTC.